These 18 T cell receptor beta chains were all obtained from the same sample, sequenced in a study of blood T cell repertoires in COVID-19. Assay used: immunoSEQ multiplex PCR; TCRdb lists only in-frame clones, some missing. The table includes 90,000 to 130,000 clones, over 60% detected once. What was sequenced was peripheral blood. The source of these receptors is a woman of 80 years or more with active or convalescent COVID-19.

This chain joins TRBV5-4 and TRBJ2-5; D may be TRBD1 (6 bases). V lost 2 bases, J lost 4 bases, and 12 bases lay in between. The CDR3 runs to 14 residues. From germline, CDR1 is SGHNT and CDR2 YYREEE (reference sequence). In nucleotides, the CDR3 is TGTGCCAGCAGCTTAGGCAGGGGAGTAGAGACCCAGTACTTC. Translating gives CASSLGRGVETQYF.

This sequence joins TRBV2 and TRBJ1-2; D remains unclear. The V gene's germline CDR1 is SNHLY and CDR2 FYNNEI. The length of the CDR3 is 13 residues. Trimming left V 7 bases short and J 4 bases short, with 13 bases between. The CDR3 is CASTLGGSYGYTF. The CDR3 DNA is TGTGCCAGCACGTTGGGAGGATCCTATGGCTACACCTTC.

The chain joins TRBV7-6 to TRBJ2-1; 12 nucleotides align to TRBD2. J lost 4 bases, V lost 1 base, and 14 bases had no gene match. CDR1 is SGHVS and CDR2 is FNYEAQ in the germline V gene. The CDR3 spans 20 residues. CDR3 in DNA: TGTGCCAGCAGCTTAGTCCGAATCCGGGGACTAGCGGGTTCGTACAATGAGCAGTTCTTC. Its translation is CASSLVRIRGLAGSYNEQFF.

The chain carries TRBV4-2 and TRBJ1-3, with TRBD1 as a possible D gene (5 bases). This CDR3 spans 16 amino acids. Trimming stripped 0 bases from V and 4 bases from J, with 13 bases between. Germline CDR1 is LGHNA and CDR2 is YNFKEQ. This CDR3 is CASSQDRELGGNTIYF. Written as DNA, the CDR3 is TGTGCCAGCAGCCAAGACAGGGAATTGGGAGGAAACACCATATATTTT.

This clone was counted a single time. This chain uses TRBV20-1 with TRBJ2-1; D might be TRBD1 (6 bases). The V end was cut by 3 bases, the J end by 6 bases, with 15 bases between. The CDR3 sequence is 14 residues long. Per germline, CDR1 DFQATT and CDR2 SNEGSKA (reference sequence). CDR3 protein: CSASRPTTGNEQFF. CDR3 sequence (DNA): TGCAGTGCTAGTCGGCCTACGACAGGCAATGAGCAGTTCTTC.

This sequence joins TRBV18 and TRBJ2-7; 12 bases map to TRBD1. Germline V CDR1 and CDR2: KGHSH, LQKENI. The CDR3 is 16 amino acids. V shed 4 bases and J 4 bases; nucleotides not matched to a gene: 8. This CDR3 is CASSLIAGQGAYEQYF. The DNA for the CDR3 is TGTGCCAGCTCACTAATTGCGGGACAGGGGGCGTACGAGCAGTACTTC. The variable domain in full, with the rest retrieved from reference TRBV18 and TRBJ2-7, is NAGVMQNPRHLVRRRGQEARLRCSPMKGHSHVYWYRQLPEEGLKFMVYLQKENIIDESGMPKERFSAEFPKEGPSILRIQQVVRGDSAAYFCASSLIAGQGAYEQYFGPGTRLTVT.

The gene calls are TRBV2 and TRBJ2-7; TRBD2 aligns across 8 bases. V trimming: 1 base; J trimming: 9 bases; junction bases outside the gene matches: 8. The CDR3 has 14 residues. Germline V gene lookup returns CDR1 SNHLY and CDR2 FYNNEI. Written as DNA, the CDR3 is TGTGCCAGCAGTGAAGAATCGGGGGGGGTTCGGCAGTACTTC. Encoded protein: CASSEESGGVRQYF. The full variable domain, rest sourced from reference TRBV2 and TRBJ2-7, is EPEVTQTPSHQVTQMGQEVILRCVPISNHLYFYWYRQILGQKVEFLVSFYNNEISEKSEIFDDQFSVERPDGSNFTLKIRSTKLEDSAMYFCASSEESGGVRQYFGPGTRLTVT.

The chain has TRBV25-1 and TRBJ2-7; 10 nucleotides agree with TRBD1. The V gene end was trimmed by 9 bases and the J gene end by 6 bases; junction bases not matched to a gene: 11. The CDR3 totals 14 residues. Per the germline V gene, CDR1 is MGHDK and CDR2 is SYGVNS. The CDR3 nucleotides are TGTGCCAGTGCCACCGGGACAGGGGACCTCGAGCAGTACTTC. Protein product: CASATGTGDLEQYF.

The chain has TRBV2 and TRBJ2-2, with D maybe TRBD2 (5 bases). This CDR3 has 18 residues. Germline CDR1 reads SNHLY; CDR2 reads FYNNEI. Trimming shortened V by 6 bases and J by 1 base, and 21 bases separated the two germline ends. The CDR3 reads CASSAQLRAGGNTGELFF. The DNA of the CDR3 is TGTGCCAGCAGCGCCCAACTTCGGGCGGGTGGGAACACCGGGGAGCTGTTTTTT.

The chain recombines TRBV21-1 with TRBJ2-3; TRBD2, the table's D call, lacks a check against the DNA. TRBV21-1 is flagged as a pseudogene. This CDR3 is built from 14 residues. The CDR3 loop is CASSKGGYTDTQYF. For the CDR3, the DNA is TGTGCCAGCAGCAAAGGCGGCTACACAGATACGCAGTATTTT.

Worth noting for this clone: At one of its ends the junction is not consistent with the germline gene, which may arise from a read error. The chain is built from TRBV20-1 and TRBJ2-7; TRBD2 aligns across 13 bases. The CDR3 is 11 amino acids. Germline V gives CDR1 DFQATT, CDR2 SNEGSKA (reference sequence). The DNA for the CDR3 is TGCAGTGCTACCGGACTAGCGGGAGATCGGTTC. It specifies CSATGLAGDRF.

The V and J genes are TRBV12-5 and TRBJ2-1, with D possibly TRBD1 on 7 matching bases. Germline loops: CDR1 LGHNT, CDR2 FRNRAP. The CDR3 spans 20 residues. The V gene lost 5 bases and the J gene lost 5 bases, with 31 bases spanning the gap. Written as DNA, the CDR3 is TGTGCTAGTGGTCAGCCGCCAGCCATCCGACAGGGACTTTTGCACAATGAGCAGTTCTTC. This gives the protein CASGQPPAIRQGLLHNEQFF.

The chain employs TRBV6-1 and TRBJ2-1, with D possibly TRBD2 on 6 matching bases. Germline-derived CDR1 and CDR2 are MNHNS and SASEGT. Trimming pared 3 bases from V and 4 bases from J, leaving 16 bases between. The CDR3 totals 16 residues. CDR3: CASSDPRGAPYNEQFF. Here the CDR3 DNA reads TGTGCCAGCAGTGATCCGCGGGGAGCGCCATACAATGAGCAGTTCTTC.

V gene TRBV6-2 or TRBV6-3 combines with J gene TRBJ2-1; 9 bases map to TRBD2. In germline, CDR1 is MNHEY, CDR2 SVGEGT. The CDR3 runs to 16 residues. V trimming: 5 bases; J trimming: 1 base; junction bases outside the gene matches: 6. CDR3 DNA sequence: TGTGCCAGCAGTCACTTAAGCGGGAGGTCCTACAATGAGCAGTTCTTC. Its protein product is CASSHLSGRSYNEQFF.

As DNA, the CDR3 is TGTGCCAGCAGCCTTCAGACTAGCGAGTCTTACGAGCAGTACTTC. It is translated as CASSLQTSESYEQYF. The chain uses TRBV7-2 and TRBJ2-7; 8 positions agree with TRBD2. This CDR3 has 15 residues. J lost 4 bases, V lost 5 bases, and 10 bases had no gene match. Germline V gives CDR1 SGHTA, CDR2 FQGNSA.

The rearrangement joins TRBV7-6 to TRBJ1-2, with D possibly being TRBD1 (6 bases). The CDR3 is 14 residues long. Trimming removed 1 base at V and 4 bases at J, with 10 bases between. Germline CDR1 reads SGHVS; CDR2 reads FNYEAQ. The DNA for the CDR3 is TGTGCCAGCAGCTTAGGAGCAGGGGCCTATGGCTACACCTTC. Protein: CASSLGAGAYGYTF.

The V and J genes are TRBV5-6 and TRBJ2-7, with TRBD2 matching over 13 bases. This CDR3 has 16 residues. In germline, CDR1 is SGHDT, CDR2 YYEEEE. V was pared by 2 bases and J by 4 bases, with 6 bases of the junction left unmatched. The CDR3 coding sequence is TGTGCCAGCAGCTTCGGACTAGCGGGAGTTCCATACGAGCAGTACTTC. Amino acid sequence: CASSFGLAGVPYEQYF. The full variable domain, in which reference TRBV5-6 and TRBJ2-7 provide the parts outside the CDR3, is DAGVTQSPTHLIKTRGQQVTLRCSPKSGHDTVSWYQQALGQGPQFIFQYYEEEERQRGNFPDRFSGHQFPNYSSELNVNALLLGDSALYLCASSFGLAGVPYEQYFGPGTRLTVT.

The chain couples TRBV14 to TRBJ1-4; the match to TRBD1 covers 9 bases. The CDR3 spans 15 residues. Germline V lookup: CDR1 SGHDN, CDR2 FVKESK. Trimming cost V 1 base and J 5 bases; bases outside gene matches: 2. The CDR3 here is CASSQVGQGNEKLFF. The CDR3 DNA reads TGTGCCAGCAGCCAAGTCGGACAGGGGAATGAAAAACTGTTTTTT. The variable domain in full, with the rest retrieved from reference TRBV14 and TRBJ1-4, is EAGVTQFPSHSVIEKGQTVTLRCDPISGHDNLYWYRRVMGKEIKFLLHFVKESKQDESGMPNNRFLAERTGGTYSTLKVQPAELEDSGVYFCASSQVGQGNEKLFFGSGTQLSVL.